A single sample gave rise to the 32 T cell receptor beta chains below, sequenced in a study of T cells in Graves' hyperthyroidism and ophthalmopathy. RNA transcripts gave rise to amplified TCR beta CDR3 regions. A set of HTBI primers served as the primers for a first-round RT-PCR of the TCR CDR3. Each CDR3 protein is one row after TCRdb ran MiXCR on the multiplex PCR reads. The data contain hundreds of thousands of distinct CDR3 sequences, roughly 14% of them singletons. The specimen sequenced was blood. The receptors originated from a woman in her late teens or twenties with Graves' hyperthyroidism.

The V call is TRBV2, the J call TRBJ1-2; D unclear. The V gene lost 1 base and the J gene lost 7 bases, with 10 bases spanning the gap. Germline V CDR1 and CDR2: SNHLY, FYNNEI. The CDR3 runs to 13 residues. CDR3 sequence (DNA): TGTGCCAGCAGTGAAGTTTTGGGCGGTGGCTACACCTTC. Translated: CASSEVLGGGYTF. Drawing the rest from reference TRBV2 and TRBJ1-2, the complete variable domain is EPEVTQTPSHQVTQMGQEVILRCVPISNHLYFYWYRQILGQKVEFLVSFYNNEISEKSEIFDDQFSVERPDGSNFTLKIRSTKLEDSAMYFCASSEVLGGGYTFGSGTRLTVV.

This clonotype was counted at least ten times. This chain connects TRBV10-3 to TRBJ2-7; no firm D call. The V end lost 2 bases, the J end lost 3 bases, and 11 bases lay between the germline ends. CDR1 and CDR2 (germline): ENHRY, SYGVKD. This CDR3 contains 14 residues. The chain's CDR3 is CAISEEPSIYEQYF. CDR3 nucleotide sequence: TGTGCCATCAGTGAGGAGCCTTCAATCTACGAGCAGTACTTC.

There are many counts of this clonotype. The chain joins TRBV12-3 or TRBV12-4 to TRBJ1-6; D unresolved. The V and J ends lost 9 bases and 5 bases respectively, with 11 bases between them. The CDR3 totals 13 residues. The DNA for the CDR3 is TGTGCCAGTAGGTTAGGAGATAATTCACCCCTCCACTTT. Amino acids: CASRLGDNSPLHF.

As to this clonotype: This may arise from a read error, as a much more abundant clone is one base away. The chain is built from TRBV3-1 and TRBJ2-7, with D maybe TRBD2 (6 bases). V lost 9 bases, J lost 2 bases, and 11 bases lay in between. Germline V gives CDR1 LGHDT, CDR2 YNNKEL (reference sequence). This CDR3 is 12 amino acids long. CDR3 protein: CASTSSTYEQYF. The CDR3 coding sequence is TGTGCCAGTACTAGCAGTACCTACGAGCAGTACTTC.

This clonotype was detected ten times or more. The J gene is TRBJ2-7, the V gene TRBV19; a weak D match, TRBD2 (5 bases). This CDR3 contains 14 residues. Looked up from germline, CDR1 is LNHDA and CDR2 is SQIVND (reference sequence). V was shortened by 9 bases and J by 3 bases, with 18 bases between the two germline ends. The CDR3 sequence is CASSIAGEGYEQYF. DNA for the CDR3: TGTGCCAGCTCTATCGCCGGAGAGGGCTACGAGCAGTACTTC.

There are many counts of this clonotype. The chain couples TRBV9 to TRBJ1-4, with D uncertain. This CDR3 comprises 15 residues. Trimming removed 4 bases from V and 4 bases from J, with 14 bases in between. Germline V gene lookup returns CDR1 SGDLS and CDR2 YYNGEE. CDR3 residues: CASSPGLSLNEKLFF. As DNA, the CDR3 is TGTGCCAGCAGCCCAGGCTTAAGTCTTAATGAAAAACTGTTTTTT.

This sequence joins TRBV6-5 and TRBJ2-3; D unclear. V lost 4 bases, J lost 2 bases, and 10 bases lay in between. This CDR3 spans 14 amino acids. Per the germline V gene, CDR1 is MNHEY and CDR2 is SVGAGI. CDR3 nucleotide sequence: TGTGCCAGCAGTTTTCGCGGAGACACAGATACGCAGTATTTT. This gives the protein CASSFRGDTDTQYF.

The chain links TRBV5-1 to TRBJ2-4; a possible D gene is TRBD2 (5 bases). V was cut by 4 bases and J by 8 bases, with 25 bases left in between. The CDR3 runs to 17 residues. Germline V gene sequence: CDR1 SGHRS, CDR2 YFSETQ. CDR3 region: CASSPMRAQLLGDIQYF. Written as DNA, the CDR3 is TGCGCCAGCAGCCCCATGAGGGCACAACTCCTTGGTGACATTCAGTACTTC.

CDR3 sequence reads: CSARGSGGRDTQYF. Here the CDR3 DNA reads TGCAGTGCTAGGGGGAGCGGGGGAAGGGATACGCAGTATTTT. The chain links TRBV20-1 to TRBJ2-3; 8 nucleotides match TRBD2. Losses at the gene ends were 3 bases for V and 6 bases for J; bases not matched to a gene: 8. CDR1 is DFQATT, CDR2 SNEGSKA, per germline (reference sequence). The CDR3 runs to 14 residues.

The sample holds many counts of this clonotype. The V gene is TRBV5-1, the J gene TRBJ2-7, with D perhaps TRBD2 (6 bases). The CDR3 covers 13 residues. Trimming stripped 0 bases from V and 7 bases from J, with 11 bases between. Germline values: CDR1 SGHRS, CDR2 YFSETQ. CDR3 sequence (DNA): TGCGCCAGCAGCTTGGGGGGGGTCCGAGAGCAGTACTTC. It translates to CASSLGGVREQYF. Looking up the rest from reference TRBV5-1 and TRBJ2-7 gives the full variable domain: KAGVTQTPRYLIKTRGQQVTLSCSPISGHRSVSWYQQTPGQGLQFLFEYFSETQRNKGNFPGRFSGRQFSNSRSEMNVSTLELGDSALYLCASSLGGVREQYFGPGTRLTVT.

This clonotype was counted many times. CDR3: CSAITGSHQPQHF. The CDR3 DNA reads as TGCAGTGCTATTACAGGGAGCCATCAGCCCCAGCATTTT. The chain is built from TRBV20-1 and TRBJ1-5; D possibly corresponds to TRBD1 (6 bases). Trimming left V 4 bases short and J 5 bases short, with 12 bases between. The CDR3 runs 13 residues. Germline V gene data show CDR1 as DFQATT and CDR2 as SNEGSKA (reference sequence).

This clonotype was seen repeatedly, ten times or more. The chain is built from TRBV7-2 and TRBJ1-2; the D gene is possibly TRBD1 (5 bases). The CDR3 covers 14 residues. V lost 5 bases and J lost 5, with 15 bases in between. Looked up from germline, CDR1 is SGHTA and CDR2 is FQGNSA. CDR3 protein: CASSPDGGYYGYTF. The CDR3 bases are TGTGCCAGCAGCCCCGACGGGGGGTATTATGGCTACACCTTC.

At least ten counts were recorded for this clonotype. The chain employs TRBV20-1 and TRBJ2-3; D could derive from TRBD1 or TRBD2 (5 bases each). This CDR3 region has 15 residues. V was shortened by 3 bases and J by 1 base, with 14 bases between the two germline ends. Germline loops: CDR1 DFQATT, CDR2 SNEGSKA (reference sequence). The DNA of the CDR3 is TGCAGTGCTAGCGCCGGGACGAGGCGCACAGATACGCAGTATTTT. Translating gives CSASAGTRRTDTQYF.

This clonotype was seen many times. This chain uses TRBV12-3 or TRBV12-4 with TRBJ1-1; D perhaps matches TRBD1 (5 bases). The CDR3 length is 14 residues. Trimming shortened V by 3 bases and J by 4 bases, and 12 bases separated the two germline ends. CDR3 in DNA: TGTGCCAGCAGTTTGGGGGGGTCGGTCACTGAAGCTTTCTTT. This codes for CASSLGGSVTEAFF.

In this sample, this clonotype turned up a few times. V gene TRBV5-8 combines with J gene TRBJ2-2; D unresolved. This CDR3 comprises 16 residues. From germline, CDR1 is SGHTS and CDR2 YDEGEE. V was clipped by 0 bases and J by 0 bases, with 9 bases between them. The CDR3 DNA reads TGTGCCAGCAGCTTGGGCAGAGATACGAACACCGGGGAGCTGTTTTTT. It codes for CASSLGRDTNTGELFF. The variable domain in full, with the rest retrieved from reference TRBV5-8 and TRBJ2-2, is EAGVTQSPTHLIKTRGQQATLRCSPISGHTSVYWYQQALGLGLQFLLWYDEGEERNRGNFPPRFSGRQFPNYSSELNVNALELEDSALYLCASSLGRDTNTGELFFGEGSRLTVL.

This clonotype was observed many times. The chain uses TRBV30 and TRBJ2-2; possible D gene TRBD1, 6 bases. This CDR3 comprises 16 residues. Per the germline V gene, CDR1 is GTSNPN and CDR2 is SVGIG (reference sequence). V was shortened by 0 bases and J by 5 bases, with 16 bases between the two germline ends. CDR3 protein: CAWSVHRATGTGELFF. The DNA of the CDR3 is TGTGCCTGGAGTGTACATCGGGCCACAGGGACCGGGGAGCTGTTTTTT.

This clonotype was observed a handful of times. The chain has TRBV27 and TRBJ2-2, with TRBD2 identical over 13 bases. This CDR3 spans 18 amino acids. Germline trimming cut 5 bases from V and 7 bases from J; bases unmatched to any gene: 13. Germline values: CDR1 MNHEY, CDR2 SMNVEV (reference sequence). CDR3 protein: CASSRRKGLAGANGELFF. The CDR3 DNA reads as TGTGCCAGCAGTCGCCGAAAAGGACTAGCGGGAGCGAACGGGGAGCTGTTTTTT.

This clonotype has at least ten counts. The chain uses TRBV18 and TRBJ1-1, with a tentative D call TRBD1 (6 bases). The CDR3 covers 15 residues. The germline V gene has CDR1 KGHSH and CDR2 LQKENI. The V gene lost 4 bases and the J gene lost 2 bases, with 14 bases spanning the gap. In DNA form, the CDR3 reads TGTGCCAGCTCACTCGGACAGACTAAAAACACTGAAGCTTTCTTT. Protein: CASSLGQTKNTEAFF.

V is TRBV18 and J is TRBJ2-3; TRBD1 agrees at 7 bases. The germline CDR1 and CDR2 sequences are KGHSH and LQKENI. The J segment lost 3 bases and the V segment lost 3 bases, leaving 3 bases of the junction unmatched. The CDR3 length is 14 residues. The CDR3 reads CASSPGRGTDTQYF. CDR3 nucleotide sequence: TGTGCCAGCTCACCCGGCAGGGGGACAGATACGCAGTATTTT.

At least ten counts were recorded for this clonotype. The rearrangement joins TRBV18 to TRBJ2-2; 7 bases are shared with TRBD1. The CDR3 sequence is 14 residues long. Germline V gives CDR1 KGHSH, CDR2 LQKENI. The V segment lost 1 base and the J segment 4 bases; nucleotides outside the gene matches: 0. DNA for the CDR3: TGTGCCAGCTCACCACGGGACAGCACCGGGGAGCTGTTTTTT. Encoded protein: CASSPRDSTGELFF.

The sample holds a few counts of this clonotype. This rearrangement joins TRBV25-1 to TRBJ2-7, with a weak D call TRBD2 (5 bases). This CDR3 has 14 residues. V was cut by 7 bases and J by 0 bases, with 13 bases left in between. CDR1 is MGHDK and CDR2 is SYGVNS in the germline V gene. The CDR3 DNA reads TGTGCCAGCACCCCGGACGGGAACTCCTACGAGCAGTACTTC. Amino acids: CASTPDGNSYEQYF.

This clonotype has ten or more counts. The chain recombines TRBV20-1 with TRBJ2-3; D may be TRBD1 (6 bases). The germline V gene encodes CDR1 DFQATT and CDR2 SNEGSKA (reference sequence). This CDR3 contains 15 residues. Trimming took off 5 bases at V and 2 bases at J, with 17 bases between the two ends. CDR3 in amino acids: CSAPKGVTSTDTQYF. In nucleotides, the CDR3 is TGCAGTGCTCCAAAGGGGGTTACCTCCACAGATACGCAGTATTTT.

This clonotype was detected ten times or more. In nucleotides, the CDR3 is TGTGCCAGCAGCTGGACATCTTACGAGCAGTACTTC. Its protein is CASSWTSYEQYF. This rearrangement joins TRBV14 to TRBJ2-7, with D perhaps TRBD1 (5 bases). The ends were cut back, 5 bases at V and 4 bases at J, with 9 bases in the middle. The CDR3 contains 12 residues. The germline CDR1 and CDR2 sequences are SGHDN and FVKESK.

In this sample, this clonotype turned up many times. The chain combines TRBV6-1 with TRBJ1-2; D uncertain. This CDR3 spans 14 amino acids. Trimming shortened V by 5 bases and J by 9 bases, and 19 bases separated the two germline ends. CDR1 MNHNS and CDR2 SASEGT come from the germline V gene. Written as DNA, the CDR3 is TGTGCCAGCAGTACGCACCTTTCGGCGACCAGCTACACCTTC. It translates to CASSTHLSATSYTF.

This clonotype was counted a few times. The CDR3 DNA reads as TGCAGTGCTAGAGATATCAATGGACTAGCCGAGCAGTACTTC. It specifies CSARDINGLAEQYF. The rearrangement links TRBV20-1 to TRBJ2-7; TRBD2 aligns across 8 bases. Germline CDR1 DFQATT, CDR2 SNEGSKA (reference sequence). The CDR3 sequence is 14 residues long. V was pared by 0 bases and J by 6 bases, with 7 bases of the junction left unmatched.

The V call is TRBV7-3, the J call TRBJ2-2, with a weak D call TRBD2 (5 bases). Trimming stripped 2 bases from V and 4 bases from J, with 11 bases between. CDR3 size: 15 residues. Germline loops: CDR1 SGHTA, CDR2 FQGTGA. The DNA of the CDR3 is TGTGCCAGCAGCTTAGGCGGGTCGGGCACCGGGGAGCTGTTTTTT. Translated: CASSLGGSGTGELFF. The complete variable domain, with remaining parts taken from reference TRBV7-3 and TRBJ2-2, reads GAGVSQTPSNKVTEKGKYVELRCDPISGHTALYWYRQSLGQGPEFLIYFQGTGAADDSGLPNDRFFAVRPEGSVSTLKIQRTERGDSAVYLCASSLGGSGTGELFFGEGSRLTVL.

The V call is TRBV5-6, the J call TRBJ2-1; tentatively, D is TRBD2 (5 bases). This CDR3 comprises 14 residues. Trimming left V 2 bases short and J 0 bases short, with 6 bases between. CDR1 is SGHDT, CDR2 YYEEEE, per germline. This CDR3 is CASSFLASYNEQFF. Here the CDR3 DNA reads TGTGCCAGCAGCTTCCTAGCCTCCTACAATGAGCAGTTCTTC.

In its sample, this clonotype was seen many times. This chain links TRBV24-1 with TRBJ2-1, with D unclear. Germline CDR1 and CDR2: KGHDR and SFDVKD. The V gene lost 9 bases and the J gene lost 13 bases, with 15 bases spanning the gap. This CDR3 is built from 11 residues. The CDR3 sequence is CATSSESGQFF. The CDR3 bases are TGTGCCACCTCCTCTGAATCAGGCCAGTTCTTC.

This clonotype was seen many times. The gene calls are TRBV11-3 and TRBJ2-1; 15 nucleotides align to TRBD2. The CDR3 contains 19 residues. Germline V gene sequence: CDR1 SGHNT, CDR2 YENEEA. Trimming cost V 5 bases and J 0 bases; bases outside gene matches: 8. CDR3: CASSPGLAGGLSSYNEQFF. The CDR3 DNA sequence: TGTGCCAGCAGCCCTGGACTAGCGGGAGGGCTGAGCTCCTACAATGAGCAGTTCTTC. Full variable domain (rest looked up from reference TRBV11-3 and TRBJ2-1): EAGVVQSPRYKIIEKKQPVAFWCNPISGHNTLYWYLQNLGQGPELLIRYENEEAVDDSQLPKDRFSAERLKGVDSTLKIQPAELGDSAVYLCASSPGLAGGLSSYNEQFFGPGTRLTVL.

There are many counts of this clonotype. The chain couples TRBV29-1 to TRBJ2-3; TRBD2 agrees at 7 bases. This CDR3 comprises 14 residues. Germline V gene data show CDR1 as SQVTM and CDR2 as ANQGSEA. V dropped 4 bases and J dropped 1; count of bases not matched to a gene: 5. CDR3 coding DNA: TGCAGCGTTGGGGGCCTAGCGGGCACAGATACGCAGTATTTT. Translated, it gives CSVGGLAGTDTQYF.

This clonotype appeared a few times. This rearrangement joins TRBV28 to TRBJ1-2; 9 nucleotides line up with TRBD1. CDR1 and CDR2 from the germline V gene are MDHEN and SYDVKM. V lost 2 bases and J lost 4; bases outside the gene matches: 5. There are 15 residues in the CDR3. CDR3 amino acids: CASSLLTGGGYGYTF. The CDR3, as DNA: TGTGCCAGCAGTTTACTGACAGGGGGAGGCTATGGCTACACCTTC.

This clonotype was observed at least ten times. This chain links TRBV18 with TRBJ1-4, with TRBD1 matching over 7 bases. J gave up 8 bases and V 2 bases, and 11 bases lay outside the gene matches. Germline loops: CDR1 KGHSH, CDR2 LQKENI. CDR3 length equals 16 residues. The CDR3 protein is CASSPTGTADGEKLFF. The CDR3 DNA is TGTGCCAGCTCACCAACCGGGACAGCGGATGGAGAAAAACTGTTTTTT.